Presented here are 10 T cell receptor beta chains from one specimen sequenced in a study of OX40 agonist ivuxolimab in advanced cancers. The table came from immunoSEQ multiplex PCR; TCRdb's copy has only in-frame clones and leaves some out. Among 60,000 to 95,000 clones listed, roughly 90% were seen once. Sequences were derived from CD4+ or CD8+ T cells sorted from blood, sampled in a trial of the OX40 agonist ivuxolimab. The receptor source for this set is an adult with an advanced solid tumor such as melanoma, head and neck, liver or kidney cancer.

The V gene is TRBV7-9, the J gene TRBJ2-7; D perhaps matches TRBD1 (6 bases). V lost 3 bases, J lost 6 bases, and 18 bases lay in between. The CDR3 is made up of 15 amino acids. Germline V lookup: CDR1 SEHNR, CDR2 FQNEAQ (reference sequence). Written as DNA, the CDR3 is TGTGCCAGCAGCTTCGCCGACAGAAAACAGGGCGAGCAGTACTTC. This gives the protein CASSFADRKQGEQYF.

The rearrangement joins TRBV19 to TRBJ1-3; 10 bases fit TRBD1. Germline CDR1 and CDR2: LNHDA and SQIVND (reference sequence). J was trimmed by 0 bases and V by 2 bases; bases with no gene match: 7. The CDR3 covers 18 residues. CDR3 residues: CASSIRGTGVLSGNTIYF. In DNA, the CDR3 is TGTGCCAGTAGTATAAGAGGGACAGGGGTCCTCTCTGGAAACACCATATATTTT.

This chain's CDR3 is CASKERGSSYNEQFF. CDR3 in DNA: TGTGCCAGCAAGGAGCGGGGGAGCTCCTACAATGAGCAGTTCTTC. This sequence joins TRBV6-1 and TRBJ2-1; TRBD2 agrees at 8 bases. Germline V gene lookup returns CDR1 MNHNS and CDR2 SASEGT. The CDR3 spans 15 residues. Trimming took 7 bases from V and 0 from J; bases not matched to a gene: 5.

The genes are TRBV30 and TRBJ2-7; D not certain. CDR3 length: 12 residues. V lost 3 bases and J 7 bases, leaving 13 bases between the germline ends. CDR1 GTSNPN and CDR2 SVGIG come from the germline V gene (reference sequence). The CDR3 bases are TGTGCCTGGAGCGGGCTCCCCTCGGAGCAGTACTTC. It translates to CAWSGLPSEQYF.

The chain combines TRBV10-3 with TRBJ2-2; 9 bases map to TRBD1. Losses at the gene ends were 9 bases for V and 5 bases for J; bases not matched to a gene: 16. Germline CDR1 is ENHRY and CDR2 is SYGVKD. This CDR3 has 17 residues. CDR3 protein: CAIKEHIRDRVTGELFF. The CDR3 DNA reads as TGTGCCATAAAAGAGCACATCCGGGACAGGGTTACCGGGGAGCTGTTTTTT.

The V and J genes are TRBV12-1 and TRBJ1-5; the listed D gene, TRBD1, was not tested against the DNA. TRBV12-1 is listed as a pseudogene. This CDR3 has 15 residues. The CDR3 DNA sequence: TGTGCCAGAACAGAGACAGTTTATAGCAATCAGCCCCAGCATTTT. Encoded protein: CARTETVYSNQPQHF.

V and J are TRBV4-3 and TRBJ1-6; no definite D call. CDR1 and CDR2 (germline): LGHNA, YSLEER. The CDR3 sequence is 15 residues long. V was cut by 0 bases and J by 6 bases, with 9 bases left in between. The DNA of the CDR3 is TGCGCCAGCAGCCAAGATTTCCGGGGTAATTCACCCCTCCACTTT. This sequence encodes CASSQDFRGNSPLHF.

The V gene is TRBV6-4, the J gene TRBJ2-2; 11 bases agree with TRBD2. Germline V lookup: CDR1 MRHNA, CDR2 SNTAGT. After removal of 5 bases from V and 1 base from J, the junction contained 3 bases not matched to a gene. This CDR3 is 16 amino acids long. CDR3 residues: CASSSGTSGNTGELFF. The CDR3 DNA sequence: TGTGCCAGCAGTTCTGGGACTAGCGGGAACACCGGGGAGCTGTTTTTT.

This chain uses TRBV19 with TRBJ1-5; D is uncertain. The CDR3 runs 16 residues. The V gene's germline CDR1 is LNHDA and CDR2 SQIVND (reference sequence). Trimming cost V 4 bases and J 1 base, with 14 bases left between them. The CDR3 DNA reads TGTGCCAGTAGTAACGGCGACAAAACCAGCAATCAGCCCCAGCATTTT. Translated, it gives CASSNGDKTSNQPQHF. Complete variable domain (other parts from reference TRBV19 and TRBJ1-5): DGGITQSPKYLFRKEGQNVTLSCEQNLNHDAMYWYRQDPGQGLRLIYYSQIVNDFQKGDIAEGYSVSREKKESFPLTVTSAQKNPTAFYLCASSNGDKTSNQPQHFGDGTRLSIL.

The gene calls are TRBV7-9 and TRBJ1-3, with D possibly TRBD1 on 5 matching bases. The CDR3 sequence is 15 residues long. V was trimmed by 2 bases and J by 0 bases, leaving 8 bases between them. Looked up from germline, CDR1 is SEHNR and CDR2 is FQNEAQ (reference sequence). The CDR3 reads CASSLRQGSGNTIYF. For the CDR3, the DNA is TGTGCCAGCAGCTTAAGGCAGGGCTCTGGAAACACCATATATTTT.